This is a list of T cell receptor beta chains from one sample in a study of blood T cells in healthy people across ages. MiXCR, run by TCRdb on the 5' RACE reads, gives a single entry per CDR3 protein. The table shows about 620,000 distinct CDR3 sequences, with approximately 52% occurring only once. Sequencing was performed on blood. These receptors originate from a woman aged 80 or over in good health. The CDR3 runs from the conserved cysteine through the conserved F or W. A D gene is named only where the DNA matches it firmly. Not every row has a clone size; where given, it reads once, few, many or a size class.

size,V,D,J,DNA,CDR3
many,TRBV5-1,.,TRBJ2-7,TGCGCCAGCAGTCGAGACGGAGGCTACGAGCAGTACTTC,CASSRDGGYEQYF
few,TRBV7-3,TRBD2,TRBJ2-2,TGTGCCAGCAGCTTAACTTATAGCGGGGACCCGGACACCGGGGAGCTGTTTTTT,CASSLTYSGDPDTGELFF
.,TRBV9,.,TRBJ2-5,TGTGCCAGCAGCGCAAGAAGAGGGTTCCAAGAGACCCAGTACTTC,CASSARRGFQETQYF
many,TRBV20-1,TRBD2,TRBJ2-5,TGCAGTGCTTGGGGGACTAGCGGCAACCAAGAGACCCAGTACTTC,CSAWGTSGNQETQYF
few,TRBV20-1,.,TRBJ1-2,TGCAGTGCTGTAAGGGGAATTAACTATGGCTACACCTTC,CSAVRGINYGYTF
.,TRBV20-1,.,TRBJ2-5,TGCAGTGCTAGGGAGACCGGGACTGGGGCCTACAATGAGCAGTACTTC,CSARETGTGAYNEQYF
few,TRBV7-2,.,TRBJ1-1,TGTGCCAGCATCAAACGACTGAACACTGAAGCTTTCTTT,CASIKRLNTEAFF
many,TRBV28,TRBD2,TRBJ2-7,TGTGCCAGCAGTTTGAGGGAGGGCCTCCGAGTGCAGTACTTC,CASSLREGLRVQYF
.,TRBV10-3,.,TRBJ2-5,TGTGCCATCAGTGAGTCGCGTGGCCGACACCAAGAGACCCAGTACTTC,CAISESRGRHQETQYF
.,TRBV7-6,TRBD1,TRBJ2-7,TGTGCCAGCAGTACGGGACAGAGGGCCTACGAGCAGTACTTC,CASSTGQRAYEQYF